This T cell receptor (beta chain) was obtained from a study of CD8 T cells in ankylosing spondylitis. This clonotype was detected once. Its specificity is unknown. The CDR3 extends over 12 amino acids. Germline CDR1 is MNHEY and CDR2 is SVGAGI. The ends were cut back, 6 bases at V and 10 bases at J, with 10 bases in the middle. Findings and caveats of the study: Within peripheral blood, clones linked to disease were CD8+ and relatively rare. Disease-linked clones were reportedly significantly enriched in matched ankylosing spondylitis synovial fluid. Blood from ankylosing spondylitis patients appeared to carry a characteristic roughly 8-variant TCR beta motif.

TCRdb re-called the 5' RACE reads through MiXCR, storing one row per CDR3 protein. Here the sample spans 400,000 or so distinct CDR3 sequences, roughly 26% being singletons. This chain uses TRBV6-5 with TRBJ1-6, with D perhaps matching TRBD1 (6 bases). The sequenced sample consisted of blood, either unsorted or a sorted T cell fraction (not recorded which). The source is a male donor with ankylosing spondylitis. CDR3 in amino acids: CASSEGDSPLHF. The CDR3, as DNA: TGTGCCAGCAGCGAGGGGGACTCACCCCTCCACTTT.